This TCR beta chain comes out of a study of OX40 agonist ivuxolimab in advanced cancers. Study-level findings and limits: Some patients without response likewise showed low normalized clonal expansion.

With regard to this clone: Its antigen remains unknown.

CDR1 SGHRS and CDR2 YFSETQ come from the germline V gene. The CDR3 totals 15 residues. Trimming removed 4 bases from V and 4 bases from J; junction bases left unmatched: 9. TCRdb keeps only in-frame clones here, not all; method: immunoSEQ multiplex PCR. The repertoire holds 50,000 to 60,000 clones, with about nine tenths as singletons. The sample in question was CD4+ or CD8+ T cells sorted from blood, obtained in a trial of the OX40 agonist ivuxolimab. The clonotype originates from an adult with an advanced solid tumor such as melanoma, head and neck, liver or kidney cancer. This sequence joins TRBV5-1 and TRBJ2-5; 8 nucleotides align to TRBD1. CDR3 DNA: TGCGCCAGCAGCACCCTCCCCGGGACAGGAGAGACCCAGTACTTC. Translation: CASSTLPGTGETQYF.